Listed here are 18 T cell receptor beta chains from one sample, sequenced in a study of cytomegalovirus exposure and HLA in healthy donors. PCR involved 60 Vbeta and 13 Jbeta primers. Some clones are missing from TCRdb's copy, which holds only in-frame ones; the method was immunoSEQ multiplex PCR. The data contain hundreds of thousands of clones, less than 85% of them seen just once; the ten biggest clones take up about 0.23%. Sequencing was performed on PBMCs. All receptors derive from a girl aged 2 to 9 in good health and CMV-seronegative.

The chain employs TRBV6-1 and TRBJ1-4, with a tentative D call TRBD1 (5 bases). The V and J ends lost 1 base and 8 bases respectively, with 14 bases between them. The CDR3 covers 15 residues. Germline CDR1 reads MNHNS; CDR2 reads SASEGT. The CDR3 is CASSEVWAGHEKLFF. The CDR3 nucleotides are TGTGCCAGCAGTGAAGTATGGGCAGGGCACGAAAAACTGTTTTTT.

The chain carries TRBV20-1 and TRBJ1-1; D unclear. In germline, CDR1 is DFQATT, CDR2 SNEGSKA (reference sequence). The CDR3 spans 11 residues. Trimming left V 2 bases short and J 1 base short, with 2 bases between. The CDR3 region is CSARQNTEAFF. In DNA form, the CDR3 reads TGCAGTGCTAGACAGAACACTGAAGCTTTCTTT.

The chain links TRBV21-1 to TRBJ1-1; the table gives TRBD1 as D, unverified against the DNA. TRBV21-1 is deemed a pseudogene. The length of the CDR3 is 19 residues. CDR3 protein: CASSKEDGDRGGSNTEAFF. CDR3 in DNA: TGTGCCAGCAGCAAAGAGGATGGGGACAGGGGAGGGTCGAACACTGAAGCTTTCTTT.

The rearrangement joins TRBV29-1 to TRBJ2-3; a weak D match, TRBD2 (5 bases). This CDR3 has 12 amino acids. Germline V CDR1 and CDR2: SQVTM, ANQGSEA. Deletions cut 8 bases from V and 5 bases from J, with 14 bases between. CDR3 region: CSLKGGGDTQYF. CDR3 bases: TGCAGCCTAAAAGGAGGAGGAGATACGCAGTATTTT.

The chain uses TRBV29-1 and TRBJ1-5; D possibly corresponds to TRBD1 (6 bases). Trimming pared 5 bases from V and 4 bases from J, leaving 12 bases between. The CDR3 is 13 amino acids. Looked up from germline, CDR1 is SQVTM and CDR2 is ANQGSEA. CDR3 amino acids: CSVRGGQNQPQHF. The DNA for the CDR3 is TGCAGCGTTAGGGGGGGGCAGAATCAGCCCCAGCATTTT.

V usage is TRBV7-7 and J usage is TRBJ2-1; 7 nucleotides align to TRBD1. The V gene end was trimmed by 5 bases and the J gene end by 5 bases; junction bases not matched to a gene: 3. The length of the CDR3 is 13 residues. CDR1 and CDR2 from the germline V gene are SSHAT and FNYEAQ (reference sequence). The CDR3 coding sequence is TGTGCCAGCAGCCGGGACAGCAACAATGAGCAGTTCTTC. This sequence encodes CASSRDSNNEQFF.

This clone was found once. This chain links TRBV7-7 with TRBJ2-1; D possibly corresponds to TRBD2 (5 bases). Trimming left V 1 base short and J 9 bases short, with 10 bases between. The germline V gene encodes CDR1 SSHAT and CDR2 FNYEAQ (reference sequence). The CDR3 loop spans 13 amino acids. The CDR3 DNA is TGTGCCAGCAGCTTAGATAGGAGCGGTGAGCAGTTCTTC. Translating it yields CASSLDRSGEQFF.

CDR3 nucleotides: TGTGCCAGCAGTGAAGCCCACAGGGGGTTCGGCTACACCTTC. This sequence encodes CASSEAHRGFGYTF. This chain uses TRBV6-1 with TRBJ1-2; 8 positions match TRBD1. The ends lost 0 bases at V and 8 bases at J; junction bases unmatched: 5. The CDR3 covers 14 residues. CDR1 MNHNS and CDR2 SASEGT come from the germline V gene.

The chain links TRBV20-1 to TRBJ2-7; D is possibly TRBD2 (6 bases). This CDR3 contains 11 residues. Looked up from germline, CDR1 is DFQATT and CDR2 is SNEGSKA (reference sequence). With 0 bases removed from V and 6 bases from J, the gap between germline ends came to 6 bases. Written as DNA, the CDR3 is TGCAGTGCTAGAGATAGCGGCGAGCAGTACTTC. Protein: CSARDSGEQYF.

J is TRBJ2-6 and V is TRBV10-3; TRBD1 might be the D (6 bases). Germline V gene sequence: CDR1 ENHRY, CDR2 SYGVKD. CDR3 length: 16 amino acids. V lost 10 bases, J lost 0 bases, and 16 bases lay in between. The CDR3 loop is CARRDTKISGANVLTF. The CDR3 DNA reads TGTGCCAGAAGGGACACAAAAATCTCTGGGGCCAACGTCCTGACTTTC.

This clone was seen a handful of times. The gene calls are TRBV19 and TRBJ2-1, with D possibly being TRBD2 (7 bases). CDR1 is LNHDA and CDR2 is SQIVND in the germline V gene (reference sequence). V lost 1 base to trimming and J lost 4 bases, with 20 bases between them. This CDR3 is built from 18 residues. CDR3 DNA: TGTGCCAGTAGTATAGGATGGCGGGGGCGACAATCTTACAATGAGCAGTTCTTC. Amino acid sequence: CASSIGWRGRQSYNEQFF.

CDR3 region: CASTLTGGVRDYTF. The CDR3 bases are TGTGCCAGCACCCTGACAGGGGGCGTCCGTGACTACACCTTC. The rearrangement links TRBV9 to TRBJ1-2; TRBD1 matches at 10 bases. J lost 10 bases, V lost 6 bases, and 12 bases had no gene match. The CDR3 contains 14 residues. Germline CDR1 is SGDLS and CDR2 is YYNGEE.

This sequence joins TRBV4-2 and TRBJ1-1, with D unclear. With 4 bases removed from V and 11 bases from J, the gap between germline ends came to 17 bases. CDR3 size: 13 residues. Germline assignment: CDR1 LGHNA and CDR2 YNFKEQ. The CDR3 loop reads CASSRSNTIAAFF. The CDR3 DNA reads TGTGCCAGCAGCCGAAGTAATACGATTGCGGCTTTCTTT.

This clone was seen a few times. This sequence joins TRBV11-2 and TRBJ1-2; perhaps TRBD1 as D (5 bases). The CDR3 contains 14 residues. The germline V and J ends were trimmed by 1 base and 3 bases, with 9 bases remaining between them. The germline CDR1 and CDR2 sequences are SGHAT and FQNNGV. CDR3 protein: CASSLGIGDYGYTF. CDR3 nucleotide sequence: TGTGCCAGCAGCTTAGGAATAGGGGACTATGGCTACACCTTC.

This clone has a handful of counts. The rearrangement links TRBV6-1 to TRBJ2-2; TRBD2 aligns across 14 bases. Trimming at V came to 6 bases and at J to 9 bases, leaving 6 bases not matched to a gene. Germline lookup yields CDR1 MNHNS and CDR2 SASEGT. The CDR3 loop spans 15 amino acids. DNA of the CDR3: TGTGCCAGCAGGAGGACTAGCGGGAGGATCTGGGAGCTGTTTTTT. It encodes CASRRTSGRIWELFF.

The CDR3 here is CAISVTSGTSTDTQYF. The CDR3 DNA reads as TGTGCCATCAGTGTGACTAGCGGGACCAGCACAGATACGCAGTATTTT. The chain uses TRBV10-3 and TRBJ2-3; 11 bases map to TRBD2. There are 16 residues in the CDR3. Germline CDR1 reads ENHRY; CDR2 reads SYGVKD. J was trimmed by 0 bases and V by 4 bases; bases with no gene match: 3.

The V gene is TRBV25-1, the J gene TRBJ1-2, with 7 bases identical to TRBD1. The CDR3 contains 14 residues. Germline loops: CDR1 MGHDK, CDR2 SYGVNS. With 3 bases clipped from V and 4 bases from J, the junction kept 5 bases outside the gene matches. For the CDR3, the DNA is TGTGCCAGCAGTGAGTCCGGGACAGTCTATGGCTACACCTTC. Amino acids: CASSESGTVYGYTF.

V is TRBV21-1 and J is TRBJ1-2; the table's TRBD1 call for D was not verified on the DNA. TRBV21-1 is marked as a pseudogene. The CDR3 is made up of 15 amino acids. The CDR3 is CASSDSTRGIWGYTF. As DNA, the CDR3 is TGTGCCAGCAGCGATTCGACCAGGGGGATTTGGGGCTACACCTTC.